This T cell receptor beta chain originates from a study of identical twins. Study-level results: The models gave estimates that fell short of the out-of-frame TCR alpha sharing seen in monozygotic twins. There were fewer insertions in abundant cord blood beta clonotypes, but memory repertoires showed no such pattern. Twin pairs' shared out-of-frame alpha sequences were enriched in low generation probability.

About this clonotype: Its antigen remains unidentified.

Germline CDR1 and CDR2: SGDLS and YYNGEE. CDR3 length equals 15 residues. V was clipped by 4 bases and J by 1 base; unmatched bases: 4. TCRdb called the 5' RACE reads again in MiXCR, with one record for every CDR3 protein. This sample yields about 240,000 distinct CDR3 sequences, of which over 9.5% are seen a single time; about a tenth belongs to the top ten. Sequenced material: memory T cells sorted from blood. The source is a man aged 50 or older in good health. This chain links TRBV9 with TRBJ1-5; the match to TRBD1 covers 8 bases. The CDR3 here is CASSIGQGSNQPQHF. In DNA form, the CDR3 reads TGTGCCAGCAGCATCGGACAGGGAAGCAATCAGCCCCAGCATTTT.